This T cell receptor beta chain is from a study of blood T cell repertoires in COVID-19. Study-wide context: The United States, Italy and Spain supplied acute and convalescent COVID-19 samples. Sources were T cells, B-cell-depleted T cells, or PBMCs; the material itself was cDNA or gDNA.

Original data processing: Estimation of nucleated cell counts was performed using reference gene primer amplification. Method: immunoSEQ multiplex PCR; TCRdb's copy keeps in-frame clones and lacks some. V, J and clone size are those of that table, while D and trimming were read from the DNA. The sample consists of hundreds of thousands of clones, 85% of them appearing once. The sample comprised peripheral blood. The origin of this receptor is a man aged 45-60 years with active or convalescent COVID-19.

CDR3 amino acids: CASNPAGLADNEQFF. The CDR3 DNA sequence: TGCGCCAGCAACCCAGCGGGACTAGCAGACAATGAGCAGTTCTTC. V is TRBV5-1 and J is TRBJ2-1; 9 bases fit TRBD2. This CDR3 contains 15 residues. Germline V gene lookup returns CDR1 SGHRS and CDR2 YFSETQ. The ends lost 6 bases at V and 5 bases at J; junction bases unmatched: 9.